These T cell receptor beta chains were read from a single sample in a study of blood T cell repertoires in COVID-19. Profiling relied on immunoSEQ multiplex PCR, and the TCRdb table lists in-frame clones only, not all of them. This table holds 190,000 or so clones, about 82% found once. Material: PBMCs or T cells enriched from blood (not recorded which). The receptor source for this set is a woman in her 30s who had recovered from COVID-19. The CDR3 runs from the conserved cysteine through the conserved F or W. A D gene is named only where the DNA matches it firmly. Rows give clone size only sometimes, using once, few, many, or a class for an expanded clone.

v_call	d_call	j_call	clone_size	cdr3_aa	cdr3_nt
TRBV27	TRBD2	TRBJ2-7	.	CASSSPGGYVYEQYF	TGTGCCAGCAGTTCCCCCGGGGGGTACGTCTACGAGCAGTACTTC
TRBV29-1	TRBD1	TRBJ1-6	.	CSARTGSNSPLHF	TGCAGCGCCCGGACAGGGTCAAATTCACCCCTCCACTTT
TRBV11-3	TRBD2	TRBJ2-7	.	CASGLDGSEQYF	TGTGCCTCCGGACTAGATGGGTCCGAGCAGTACTTC
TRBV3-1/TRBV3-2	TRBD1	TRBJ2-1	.	CASSQISRGQTYNEQFF	TGTGCCAGCAGCCAAATATCCAGGGGACAGACTTACAATGAGCAGTTCTTC
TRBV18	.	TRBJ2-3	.	CASSQNSGSSTDTQYF	TGTGCCAGCTCACAAAATAGCGGCTCAAGCACAGATACGCAGTATTTT
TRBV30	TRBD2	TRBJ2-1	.	CAWSVWVRSSGRTDNEQFF	TGTGCCTGGAGTGTATGGGTTAGGTCTAGCGGGAGAACTGACAATGAGCAGTTCTTC
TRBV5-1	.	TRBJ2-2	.	CASSSQGPSGTGELFF	TGCGCCAGCAGCTCGCAGGGGCCTTCGGGCACCGGGGAGCTGTTTTTT
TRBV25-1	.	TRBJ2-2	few	CASSESRQANTGELFF	TGTGCCAGCAGTGAATCAAGGCAGGCGAACACCGGGGAGCTGTTTTTT
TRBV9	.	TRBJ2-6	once	CASSNRVGFSFGANVLTF	TGTGCCAGCAGTAACAGGGTAGGCTTCTCCTTTGGGGCCAACGTCCTGACTTTC
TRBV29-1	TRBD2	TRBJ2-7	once	CSVPGLAGSEQYF	TGCAGCGTACCGGGACTAGCGGGATCCGAGCAGTACTTC
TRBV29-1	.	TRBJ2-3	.	CSAASDYRSTDTQYF	TGCAGCGCAGCCTCGGACTACCGGAGCACAGATACGCAGTATTTT
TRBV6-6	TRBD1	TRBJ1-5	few	CASSYGQGNQPQHF	TGTGCCAGCAGTTACGGACAGGGGAATCAGCCCCAGCATTTT
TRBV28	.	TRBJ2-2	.	CASILAKNTGELFF	TGTGCCAGCATTCTAGCGAAGAACACCGGGGAGCTGTTTTTT
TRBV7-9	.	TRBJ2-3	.	CASSFERAMGDTQYF	TGTGCCAGCAGCTTTGAGCGGGCAATGGGAGATACGCAGTATTTT
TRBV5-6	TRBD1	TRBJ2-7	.	CASSWSGDRKDEQYF	TGTGCCAGCAGCTGGTCCGGGGACAGGAAAGACGAGCAGTACTTC
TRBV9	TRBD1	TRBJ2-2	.	CASSGRQGNTGELFF	TGTGCCAGCAGCGGACGACAGGGGAACACCGGGGAGCTGTTTTTT
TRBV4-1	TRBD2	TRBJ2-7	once	CASSLAGETGEQYF	TGCGCCAGCAGCCTAGCGGGAGAGACGGGCGAGCAGTACTTC
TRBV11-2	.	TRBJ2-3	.	CASSSKGLSRDTQYF	TGTGCCAGCAGCTCAAAGGGACTTTCTAGAGATACGCAGTATTTT
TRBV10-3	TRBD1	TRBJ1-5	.	CAISAQGQGERQPQHF	TGTGCCATCAGTGCTCAAGGACAGGGAGAACGGCAGCCCCAGCATTTT
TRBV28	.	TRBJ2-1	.	CASSPRNEQFF	TGTGCCAGCAGCCCGAGGAATGAGCAGTTCTTC
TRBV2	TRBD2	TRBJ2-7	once	CASSDGLAGFLGEQYF	TGTGCCAGCAGTGACGGACTAGCGGGATTCTTGGGGGAGCAGTACTTC
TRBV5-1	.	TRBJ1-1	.	CASSFEGFTEAFF	TGCGCCAGCAGCTTCGAGGGATTTACTGAAGCTTTCTTT
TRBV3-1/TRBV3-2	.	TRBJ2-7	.	CASSQGTVGPYEQYF	TGTGCCAGCAGCCAAGGTACCGTGGGCCCCTACGAGCAGTACTTC
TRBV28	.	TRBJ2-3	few	CASRIARSTDTQYF	TGTGCCAGCAGGATAGCGCGTAGCACAGATACGCAGTATTTT
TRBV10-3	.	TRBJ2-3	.	CAISVSTTDTQYF	TGTGCCATCTCGGTCTCAACCACAGATACGCAGTATTTT
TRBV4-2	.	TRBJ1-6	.	CASSQVHRGTSPLHF	TGTGCCAGCAGCCAAGTCCACCGGGGGACTTCACCCCTCCACTTT
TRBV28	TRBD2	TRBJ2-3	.	CASNSGRGADTQYF	TGTGCCAGCAATAGCGGGAGGGGGGCAGATACGCAGTATTTT
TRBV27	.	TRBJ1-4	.	CASREYPGREELFF	TGTGCCAGCCGGGAGTATCCGGGGAGAGAGGAACTGTTTTTT
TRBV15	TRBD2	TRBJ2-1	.	CATSSPGLAGAYNEQFF	TGTGCCACCAGCAGCCCGGGACTAGCGGGGGCCTACAATGAGCAGTTCTTC
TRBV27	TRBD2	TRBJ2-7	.	CASSFRWGTSGYEQYF	TGTGCCAGCAGTTTTAGGTGGGGGACTAGCGGTTACGAGCAGTACTTC
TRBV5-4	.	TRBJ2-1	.	CASSLGRDHRSSYNEQFF	TGTGCCAGCAGCTTGGGGCGGGACCACCGAAGCTCCTACAATGAGCAGTTCTTC
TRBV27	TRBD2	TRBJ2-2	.	CASSLEPSGNTGELFF	TGTGCCAGCAGTTTAGAGCCTAGCGGGAACACCGGGGAGCTGTTTTTT
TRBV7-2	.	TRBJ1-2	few	CASSFPPNYGYTF	TGTGCCAGCAGCTTTCCTCCTAACTATGGCTACACCTTC
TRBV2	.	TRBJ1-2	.	CASVMGPVDYGYTF	TGTGCCAGCGTAATGGGGCCTGTGGACTATGGCTACACCTTC
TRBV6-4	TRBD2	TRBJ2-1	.	CASLLGLAGENEQFF	TGTGCCAGCCTTCTGGGACTAGCGGGAGAGAATGAGCAGTTCTTC
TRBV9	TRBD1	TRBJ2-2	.	CASSAGTGMSTGELFF	TGTGCCAGCAGCGCCGGGACAGGGATGAGCACCGGGGAGCTGTTTTTT
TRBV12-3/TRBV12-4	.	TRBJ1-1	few	CASRLTMNTEAFF	TGTGCCAGCAGGTTGACAATGAACACTGAAGCTTTCTTT
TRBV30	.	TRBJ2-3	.	CAWSKNSGSTDTQYF	TGTGCCTGGAGTAAGAATAGCGGAAGCACAGATACGCAGTATTTT
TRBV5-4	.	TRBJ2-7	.	CASSSKGGVYEQYF	TGTGCCAGCAGCTCCAAAGGAGGGGTATACGAGCAGTACTTC
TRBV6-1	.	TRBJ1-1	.	CASSVGSRLRYTEAFF	TGTGCCAGCAGTGTAGGCAGCCGATTGAGGTACACTGAAGCTTTCTTT
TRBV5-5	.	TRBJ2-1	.	CASSLEGETYNEQFF	TGTGCCAGCAGCTTGGAGGGGGAGACCTACAATGAGCAGTTCTTC
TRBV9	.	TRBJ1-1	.	CASSAGTNTEAFF	TGTGCCAGCAGCGCCGGGACAAACACTGAAGCTTTCTTT
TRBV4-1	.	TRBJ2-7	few	CASSGTIFSDEQYF	TGCGCCAGCAGCGGGACAATCTTCTCCGACGAGCAGTACTTC
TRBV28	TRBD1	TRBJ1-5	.	CASSLGTGGFTQPQHF	TGTGCCAGCAGTCTGGGGACAGGGGGATTCACTCAGCCCCAGCATTTT
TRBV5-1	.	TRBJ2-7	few	CASSLAGDEQYF	TGCGCCAGCAGCTTGGCAGGCGACGAGCAGTACTTC
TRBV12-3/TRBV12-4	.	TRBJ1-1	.	CASRLGGNTEAFF	TGTGCCAGCAGGCTAGGGGGGAACACTGAAGCTTTCTTT
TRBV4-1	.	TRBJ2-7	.	CASSLLLSGYEQYF	TGCGCCAGCAGCCTCCTCCTAAGCGGGTACGAGCAGTACTTC
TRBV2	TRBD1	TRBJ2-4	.	CASDNQGANNIQYF	TGTGCCAGCGACAATCAGGGGGCAAATAACATTCAGTACTTC
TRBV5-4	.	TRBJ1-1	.	CASSLPPGEGAVAEAFF	TGTGCCAGCAGCCTGCCCCCGGGGGAAGGCGCCGTCGCTGAAGCTTTCTTT
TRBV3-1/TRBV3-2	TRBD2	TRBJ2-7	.	CASSQATSEIYEQYF	TGTGCCAGCAGCCAAGCGACTAGCGAGATCTACGAGCAGTACTTC